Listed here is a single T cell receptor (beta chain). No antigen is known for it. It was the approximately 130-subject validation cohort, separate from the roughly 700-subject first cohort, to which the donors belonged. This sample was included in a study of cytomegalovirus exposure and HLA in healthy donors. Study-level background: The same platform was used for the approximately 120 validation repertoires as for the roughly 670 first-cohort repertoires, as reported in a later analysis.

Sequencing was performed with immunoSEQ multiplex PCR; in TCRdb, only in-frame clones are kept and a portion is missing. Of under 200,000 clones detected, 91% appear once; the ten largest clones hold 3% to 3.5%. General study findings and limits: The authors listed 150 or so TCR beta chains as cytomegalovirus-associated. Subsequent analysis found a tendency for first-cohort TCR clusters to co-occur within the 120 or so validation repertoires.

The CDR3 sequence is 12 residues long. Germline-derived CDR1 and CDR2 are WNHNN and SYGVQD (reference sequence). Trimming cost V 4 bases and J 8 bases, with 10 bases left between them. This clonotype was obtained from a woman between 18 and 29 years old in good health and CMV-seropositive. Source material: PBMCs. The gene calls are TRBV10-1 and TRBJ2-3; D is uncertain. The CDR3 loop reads CASSAIPGTQYF. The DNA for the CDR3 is TGCGCCAGCAGTGCGATCCCGGGTACGCAGTATTTT.